This T cell receptor (beta chain) originates from a study of PD-1 blockade in classical Hodgkin lymphoma. Study findings and constraints: While CD8+ TCR diversity did not rise significantly by C4D1, CD4+ TCR diversity did.

Exposure to brentuximab vedotin varied, and each patient had relapsed following autologous stem cell transplantation. TCRdb's table, derived via immunoSEQ multiplex PCR, lists solely in-frame clones and lacks some. Of around 35,000 clones listed, about 86% are singletons. Per the germline V gene, CDR1 is SGHVS and CDR2 is FNYEAQ. V trimming: 1 base; J trimming: 4 bases; junction bases outside the gene matches: 5. The CDR3 contains 16 residues. Remarks on this clone: No antigen is known for it.

Sequences were derived from peripheral blood mononuclear cells (PBMCs), sampled before the second cycle of nivolumab. V is TRBV7-6 and J is TRBJ2-5, with 11 bases aligning to TRBD2. This clonotype was obtained from a human donor with classical Hodgkin lymphoma. The CDR3 sequence is CASSLVTSGSGETQYF. CDR3 bases: TGTGCCAGCAGCTTAGTAACTAGCGGGAGTGGAGAGACCCAGTACTTC.